The 25 T cell receptor beta chains presented below share a single source sample, sequenced in a study of early T cells in non-severe SARS-CoV-2 infection. In TCRdb, the 5' RACE reads were re-called with MiXCR into one record per CDR3 protein. This sample has about 22,000 distinct CDR3 sequences, with less than 5.5% found just once. The sequenced material came from whole blood. These TCRs come from an adult who was a healthcare worker with PCR-confirmed SARS-CoV-2 infection or an uninfected control (not recorded which).

This clonotype has ten or more counts. The chain uses TRBV27 and TRBJ1-6; TRBD1 might be the D (5 bases). CDR1 MNHEY and CDR2 SMNVEV come from the germline V gene (reference sequence). The CDR3 is 15 residues long. Between the trimmed V and J ends, which lost 4 bases and 4 bases, there was a span of 11 bases. The CDR3 nucleotides are TGTGCCAGCAGTTCCACAGGCACTTATAATTCACCCCTCCACTTT. Protein sequence: CASSSTGTYNSPLHF.

This clonotype came up many times. The chain is built from TRBV11-2 and TRBJ2-1, with 9 bases aligning to TRBD2. The V gene end was trimmed by 0 bases and the J gene end by 1 base; junction bases not matched to a gene: 4. The CDR3 loop spans 17 amino acids. Germline V CDR1 and CDR2: SGHAT, FQNNGV. Here the CDR3 reads CASSLDLSGGSYNEQFF. For the CDR3, the DNA is TGTGCCAGCAGCTTAGATCTCAGCGGGGGGTCCTACAATGAGCAGTTCTTC.

This clonotype was recorded a few times. The chain combines TRBV15 with TRBJ2-5; 11 positions match TRBD1. The CDR3 loop spans 15 amino acids. Germline CDR1 and CDR2: LNHNV and YYDKDF (reference sequence). J was trimmed by 2 bases and V by 4 bases; bases with no gene match: 3. This CDR3 is CATSTGTGGQETQYF. The DNA for the CDR3 is TGTGCCACCAGCACCGGGACAGGGGGACAAGAGACCCAGTACTTC.

This clonotype was counted only a few times. The rearrangement uses TRBV10-2 and TRBJ2-2; D is unresolved. The V and J ends lost 7 bases and 0 bases respectively, with 6 bases between them. The CDR3 extends over 13 amino acids. The germline CDR1 and CDR2 sequences are WSHSY and SAAADI. The CDR3 DNA reads TGCGCCAGCAATCTGGCGAACACCGGGGAGCTGTTTTTT. It specifies CASNLANTGELFF.

In this sample, this clonotype turned up many times. The chain joins TRBV7-2 to TRBJ2-7; D is ambiguous. This CDR3 is built from 12 residues. V was cut by 4 bases and J by 6 bases, with 10 bases left in between. Germline V gene sequence: CDR1 SGHTA, CDR2 FQGNSA. The CDR3 nucleotides read TGTGCCAGCAGCTCCCTCGTAAGCGAGCAGTACTTC. It codes for CASSSLVSEQYF.

The sample holds many counts of this clonotype. CDR3 sequence reads: CASRNPINMKGQPQHF. DNA for the CDR3: TGTGCAAGTCGCAACCCCATCAACATGAAGGGGCAGCCCCAGCATTTT. The chain links TRBV12-2 to TRBJ1-5; the DNA was not used to check the table's D call, TRBD1. TRBV12-2 is recorded as a pseudogene. This CDR3 comprises 16 residues.

This clonotype was counted at least ten times. The chain has TRBV3-1 and TRBJ1-6; the D gene is possibly TRBD1 (6 bases). CDR1 is LGHDT and CDR2 is YNNKEL in the germline V gene (reference sequence). V lost 0 bases and J 14 bases, leaving 23 bases between the germline ends. The CDR3 spans 17 residues. The CDR3: CASSQDISDPGESALHF. The CDR3, as DNA: TGTGCCAGCAGCCAAGATATTTCAGATCCAGGGGAATCGGCCCTCCACTTT.

This clonotype was recorded a few times. V usage is TRBV27 and J usage is TRBJ1-3; 9 bases line up with TRBD1. The CDR3 sequence is 15 residues long. Looked up from germline, CDR1 is MNHEY and CDR2 is SMNVEV (reference sequence). V was pared by 6 bases and J by 0 bases, with 3 bases of the junction left unmatched. The CDR3, as DNA: TGTGCCAGCAGACAGGGGGCGAGCTCTGGAAACACCATATATTTT. It yields the protein CASRQGASSGNTIYF.

The chain recombines TRBV19 with TRBJ2-6, with a tentative D call TRBD1 (6 bases). Trimming pared 6 bases from V and 2 bases from J, leaving 14 bases between. The CDR3 is 16 residues long. The germline V gene encodes CDR1 LNHDA and CDR2 SQIVND (reference sequence). The DNA for the CDR3 is TGTGCCAGTAGGGTCCCACAGGGTGCTGGGGCCAACGTCCTGACTTTC. Translating gives CASRVPQGAGANVLTF.

This clonotype showed up many times. The chain combines TRBV7-9 with TRBJ1-1; 8 bases agree with TRBD1. This CDR3 has 14 amino acids. The V gene's germline CDR1 is SEHNR and CDR2 FQNEAQ (reference sequence). V trimming: 4 bases; J trimming: 3 bases; junction bases outside the gene matches: 4. CDR3 loop: CASSSDRGDTEAFF. In nucleotides, the CDR3 is TGTGCCAGCAGCTCTGACAGGGGAGACACTGAAGCTTTCTTT.

This clonotype was seen many times. The chain links TRBV28 to TRBJ1-5; 10 bases map to TRBD1. In germline, CDR1 is MDHEN, CDR2 SYDVKM. CDR3 length: 15 amino acids. The junction had 5 bases not matched to a gene; V was cut back by 5 bases and J by 4 bases. The CDR3 DNA is TGTGCCAGCAGTAGTAGACAGGGGGCAAATCAGCCCCAGCATTTT. Translating it yields CASSSRQGANQPQHF.

The table lists this clonotype with many counts. The V gene is TRBV28, the J gene TRBJ2-4, with a weak D call TRBD2 (7 bases). The CDR3 totals 19 residues. Trimming stripped 6 bases from V and 0 bases from J, with 24 bases between. Germline assignment: CDR1 MDHEN and CDR2 SYDVKM. CDR3 sequence reads: CASSYPRGPVLLAKNIQYF. CDR3 DNA: TGTGCCAGCAGCTACCCGCGGGGGCCCGTTTTACTAGCCAAAAACATTCAGTACTTC.

This clonotype is categorized as medium-sized. V and J are TRBV19 and TRBJ2-1; D gene ambiguous. This CDR3 has 12 amino acids. Germline V CDR1 and CDR2: LNHDA, SQIVND (reference sequence). V lost 3 bases and J lost 6, with 6 bases in between. The CDR3 is CASSIPGNEQFF. DNA of the CDR3: TGTGCCAGTAGTATCCCCGGCAATGAGCAGTTCTTC.

This clonotype was seen many times. The V and J genes are TRBV4-2 and TRBJ2-3; 11 nucleotides agree with TRBD2. V gave up 1 base and J gave up 4 bases; unmatched junction bases: 7. Germline values: CDR1 LGHNA, CDR2 YNFKEQ. The CDR3 is 17 amino acids. The CDR3 DNA is TGTGCCAGCAGCCAAGTCGATAGCGGGGGGGGAGCAGATACGCAGTATTTT. Amino acids: CASSQVDSGGGADTQYF.

In this sample, this clonotype is medium-sized. Here the CDR3 reads CASSEGDTQYF. The CDR3 DNA follows: TGTGCCAGCAGTGAGGGCGATACGCAGTATTTT. The chain links TRBV2 to TRBJ2-3, with D unclear. V dropped 3 bases and J dropped 6 bases, with 4 bases sitting between them. Germline CDR1 reads SNHLY; CDR2 reads FYNNEI. The CDR3 runs 11 residues.

This clonotype was seen at least ten times. The V gene is TRBV7-2, the J gene TRBJ1-1, with D possibly matching TRBD1 (5 bases). The germline V gene has CDR1 SGHTA and CDR2 FQGNSA. Trimming took off 3 bases at V and 1 base at J, with 12 bases between the two ends. The CDR3 loop spans 15 amino acids. The CDR3 is CASSLSGLKNTEAFF. The CDR3 DNA follows: TGTGCCAGCAGCTTGTCGGGGCTGAAGAACACTGAAGCTTTCTTT.

This clonotype appeared many times. V gene TRBV5-6 combines with J gene TRBJ2-2; no definite D call. CDR3 length: 14 residues. Germline-derived CDR1 and CDR2 are SGHDT and YYEEEE. V lost 5 bases and J 1 base, leaving 9 bases between the germline ends. The CDR3 is CASRDRLNTGELFF. CDR3 DNA: TGTGCCAGCAGGGATAGATTGAACACCGGGGAGCTGTTTTTT.

This clonotype was counted a few times. The chain couples TRBV2 to TRBJ2-1, with 8 bases lining up with TRBD2. V trimming: 6 bases; J trimming: 2 bases; junction bases outside the gene matches: 12. From germline, CDR1 is SNHLY and CDR2 FYNNEI. The CDR3 has 17 residues. CDR3 coding DNA: TGTGCCAGCAGCGCCATGACTGGCGGGGGGCCCTACAATGAGCAGTTCTTC. Translating it yields CASSAMTGGGPYNEQFF.

Many counts were recorded for this clonotype. This rearrangement joins TRBV18 to TRBJ2-7; a weak D match, TRBD2 (5 bases). Looked up from germline, CDR1 is KGHSH and CDR2 is LQKENI. Trimming shortened V by 3 bases and J by 3 bases, and 12 bases separated the two germline ends. CDR3 size: 14 residues. This CDR3 reads CASSPGVQHYEQYF. CDR3 coding DNA: TGTGCCAGCTCACCGGGAGTACAGCACTACGAGCAGTACTTC.

The table lists this clonotype with many counts. The chain employs TRBV7-6 and TRBJ2-7; 7 positions agree with TRBD1. The CDR3 loop spans 14 amino acids. With V trimmed by 6 bases and J by 0 bases, 5 bases remained unmatched. The germline V gene encodes CDR1 SGHVS and CDR2 FNYEAQ. The CDR3 reads CASRKQGSSYEQYF. CDR3 bases: TGTGCCAGCAGAAAACAGGGGAGCTCCTACGAGCAGTACTTC.

This clonotype was detected only a few times. This rearrangement joins TRBV6-2 or TRBV6-3 to TRBJ2-7; D gene unclear. Trimming took 4 bases from V and 4 from J, leaving 8 bases between them. CDR3 length equals 12 residues. CDR1 MNHEY and CDR2 SVGEGT come from the germline V gene. The CDR3 sequence: CASSSFPYEQYF. The CDR3 DNA sequence: TGTGCCAGCAGTTCCTTCCCGTACGAGCAGTACTTC.

This clonotype was seen a few times. This chain joins TRBV7-9 and TRBJ1-2, with a tentative D call TRBD1 (6 bases). The CDR3 sequence is 16 residues long. Trimming shortened V by 1 base and J by 2 bases, and 14 bases separated the two germline ends. CDR1 and CDR2 from the germline V gene are SEHNR and FQNEAQ (reference sequence). The CDR3: CASSLETGRDNYGYTF. The CDR3 DNA is TGTGCCAGCAGCTTAGAAACAGGGAGGGACAACTATGGCTACACCTTC. The entire variable domain, with the rest obtained from reference TRBV7-9 and TRBJ1-2, is as follows: DTGVSQNPRHKITKRGQNVTFRCDPISEHNRLYWYRQTLGQGPEFLTYFQNEAQLEKSRLLSDRFSAERPKGSFSTLEIQRTEQGDSAMYLCASSLETGRDNYGYTFGSGTRLTVV.

This clonotype was seen at least ten times. V gene TRBV2 combines with J gene TRBJ2-7; D unclear. Per germline, CDR1 SNHLY and CDR2 FYNNEI. The CDR3 totals 12 residues. The V end was cut by 1 base, the J end by 1 base, with 2 bases between. DNA of the CDR3: TGTGCCAGCAGTGAAGAATCCTACGAGCAGTACTTC. Its translation is CASSEESYEQYF.

The V gene is TRBV12-3 or TRBV12-4, the J gene TRBJ1-3; D is uncertain. V lost 6 bases to trimming and J lost 9 bases, with 27 bases between them. There are 17 residues in the CDR3. CDR3 protein: CASRSLAWARALSTIYF. CDR3 in DNA: TGTGCCAGCAGATCCCTCGCGTGGGCCAGAGCGCTAAGCACCATATATTTT.

This clonotype was observed at least ten times. This rearrangement joins TRBV25-1 to TRBJ1-5; D remains ambiguous. Germline V gene lookup returns CDR1 MGHDK and CDR2 SYGVNS. Trimming took off 0 bases at V and 5 bases at J, with 5 bases between the two ends. CDR3 length equals 13 residues. As DNA, the CDR3 is TGTGCCAGCAGTGAATACGGCTATCAGCCCCAGCATTTT. This gives the protein CASSEYGYQPQHF.